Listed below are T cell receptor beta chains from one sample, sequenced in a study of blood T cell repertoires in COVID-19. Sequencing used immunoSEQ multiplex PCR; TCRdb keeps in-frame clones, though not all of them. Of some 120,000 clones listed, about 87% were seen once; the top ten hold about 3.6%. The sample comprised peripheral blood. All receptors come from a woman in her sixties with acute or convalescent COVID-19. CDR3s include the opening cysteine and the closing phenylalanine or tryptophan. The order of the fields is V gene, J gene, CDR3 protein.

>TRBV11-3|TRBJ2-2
CASKGVNTGELFF
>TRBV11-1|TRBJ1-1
CASSLDRVGAFF
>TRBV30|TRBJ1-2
CAWTSGSRANYGYTF
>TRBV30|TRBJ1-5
CAWKGQGEPQHF
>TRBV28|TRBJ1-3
CASSLYSGGVSGNTIYF
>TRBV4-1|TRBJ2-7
CASSQDVGGLAYEQYF
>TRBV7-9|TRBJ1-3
CASGNRGGNTIYF
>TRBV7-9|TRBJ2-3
CASSLGVGGRSTDTQYF
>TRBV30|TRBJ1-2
CAWSATGGGWGYTF
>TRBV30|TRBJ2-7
CAWTARGYEQYF
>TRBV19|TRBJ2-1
CASSRGLAGEEQFF
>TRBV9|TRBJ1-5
CASSRGQGGQPQHF
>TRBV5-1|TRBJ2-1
CASSLVGGRLSNEQFF
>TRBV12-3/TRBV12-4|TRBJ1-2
CASTNRVDYGYTF
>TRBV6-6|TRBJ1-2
CASGGVRDRANYGYTF
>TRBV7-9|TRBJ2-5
CASSLLRGIDVETQYF
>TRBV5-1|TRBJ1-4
CASSLLGRSATNEKLFF
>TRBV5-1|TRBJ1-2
CASSLLGYGYTF
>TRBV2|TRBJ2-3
CASSDDWEGRTDTQYF
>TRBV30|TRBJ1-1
CAWRPQVQGARTEAFF
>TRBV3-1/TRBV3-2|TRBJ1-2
CASSPSGSQNGYTF
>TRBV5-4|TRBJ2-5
CASSTGSPTTQYF
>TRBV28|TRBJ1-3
CASRPGGRNTIYF
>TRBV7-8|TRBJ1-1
CASSFRPLAEAFF
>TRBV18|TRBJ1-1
CASSPLGSTEAFF
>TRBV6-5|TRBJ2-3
CASSYLRLAHTDTQYF
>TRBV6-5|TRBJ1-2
CASSYSGRGNGYTF
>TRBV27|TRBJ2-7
CASSSNSGAPYEQYF
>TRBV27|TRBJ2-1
CASSPLPGQGANEQFF
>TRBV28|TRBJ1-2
CASTTRDTYGYTF
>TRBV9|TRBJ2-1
CASSVSGRAGNEQFF
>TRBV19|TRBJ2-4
CASSIGWTTKNIQYF
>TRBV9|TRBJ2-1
CASSEGTVGGSEQFF
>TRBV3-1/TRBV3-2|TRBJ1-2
CASSQADREERASYGYTF
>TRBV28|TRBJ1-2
CAIPSGTGTAISYGYTF
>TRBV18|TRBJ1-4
CASSPEVRATNEKLFF
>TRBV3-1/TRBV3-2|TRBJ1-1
CASSPFGARAFF
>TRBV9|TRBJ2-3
CASRGTLSTDTQYF